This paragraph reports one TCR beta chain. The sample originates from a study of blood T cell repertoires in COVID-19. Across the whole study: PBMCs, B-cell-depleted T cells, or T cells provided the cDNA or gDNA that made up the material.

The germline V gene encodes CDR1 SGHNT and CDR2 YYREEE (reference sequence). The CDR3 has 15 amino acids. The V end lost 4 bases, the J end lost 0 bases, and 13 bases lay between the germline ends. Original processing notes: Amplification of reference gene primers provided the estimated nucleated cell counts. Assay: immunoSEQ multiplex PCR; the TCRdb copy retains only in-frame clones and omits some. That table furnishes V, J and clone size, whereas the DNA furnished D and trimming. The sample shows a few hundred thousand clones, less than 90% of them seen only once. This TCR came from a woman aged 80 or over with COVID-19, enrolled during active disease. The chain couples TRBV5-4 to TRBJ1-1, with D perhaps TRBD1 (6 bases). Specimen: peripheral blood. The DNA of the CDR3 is TGTGCCAGCAGCCCGTTAGGGGGTATGAACACTGAAGCTTTCTTT. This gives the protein CASSPLGGMNTEAFF.